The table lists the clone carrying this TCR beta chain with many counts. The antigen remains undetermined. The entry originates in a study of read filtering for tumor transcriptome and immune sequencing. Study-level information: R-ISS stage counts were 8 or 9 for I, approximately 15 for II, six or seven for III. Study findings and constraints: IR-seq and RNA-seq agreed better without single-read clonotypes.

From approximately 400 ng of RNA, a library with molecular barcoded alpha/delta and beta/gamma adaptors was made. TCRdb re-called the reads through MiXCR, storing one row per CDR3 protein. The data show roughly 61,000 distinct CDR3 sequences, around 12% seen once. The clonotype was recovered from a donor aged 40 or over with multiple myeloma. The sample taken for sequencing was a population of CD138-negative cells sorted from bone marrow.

CDR3 bases: TGCGCCAGCAGCCGAGGACAGGACCCTAGATTGGTAACTGAAGCTTTCTTT. As protein: CASSRGQDPRLVTEAFF. The V gene is TRBV5-1, the J gene TRBJ1-1, with 7 positions matching TRBD1. CDR1 and CDR2 from the germline V gene are SGHRS and YFSETQ. The CDR3 length is 17 residues. V was pared by 4 bases and J by 5 bases, with 17 bases of the junction left unmatched.